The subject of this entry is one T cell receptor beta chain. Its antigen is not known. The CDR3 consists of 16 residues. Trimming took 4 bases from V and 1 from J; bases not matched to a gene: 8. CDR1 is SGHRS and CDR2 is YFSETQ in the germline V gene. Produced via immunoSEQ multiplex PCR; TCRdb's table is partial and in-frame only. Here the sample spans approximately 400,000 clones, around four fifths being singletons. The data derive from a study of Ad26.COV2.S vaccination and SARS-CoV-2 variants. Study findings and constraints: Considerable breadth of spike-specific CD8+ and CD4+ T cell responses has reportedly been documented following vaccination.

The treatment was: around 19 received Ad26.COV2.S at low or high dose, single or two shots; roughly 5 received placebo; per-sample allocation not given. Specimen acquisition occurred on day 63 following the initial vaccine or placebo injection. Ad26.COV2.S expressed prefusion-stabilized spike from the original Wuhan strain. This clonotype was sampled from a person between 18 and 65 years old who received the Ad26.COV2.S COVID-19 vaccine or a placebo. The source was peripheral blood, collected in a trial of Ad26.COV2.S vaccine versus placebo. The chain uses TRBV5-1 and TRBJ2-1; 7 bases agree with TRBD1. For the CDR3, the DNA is TGCGCCAGCAGCCTAGGGGGCGCAAGGTCCTACAATGAGCAGTTCTTC. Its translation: CASSLGGARSYNEQFF.